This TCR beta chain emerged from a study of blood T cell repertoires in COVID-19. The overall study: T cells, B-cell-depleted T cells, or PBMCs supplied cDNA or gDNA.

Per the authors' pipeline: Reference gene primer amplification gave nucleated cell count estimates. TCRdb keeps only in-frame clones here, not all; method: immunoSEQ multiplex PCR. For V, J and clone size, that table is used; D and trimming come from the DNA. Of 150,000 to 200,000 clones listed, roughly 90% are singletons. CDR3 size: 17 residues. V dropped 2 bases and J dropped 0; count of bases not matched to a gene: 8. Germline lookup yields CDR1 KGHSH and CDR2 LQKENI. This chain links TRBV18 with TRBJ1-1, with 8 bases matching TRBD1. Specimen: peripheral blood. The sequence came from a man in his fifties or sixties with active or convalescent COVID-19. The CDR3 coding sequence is TGTGCCAGCTCACCAGGATTCGGACAGGGCATGAACACTGAAGCTTTCTTT. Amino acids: CASSPGFGQGMNTEAFF.